This note documents a single T cell receptor beta chain sequence. These data belong to a study of shared clonotypes between healthy human individuals. The protocol was immunoSEQ multiplex PCR, while the TCRdb copy is restricted to in-frame clones and leaves out a portion. The sample includes about half a million clones, over 75% of them seen just once. This clonotype was obtained from a woman in her forties in good health. Some clones in this sample may be carry-over from other donors' samples. The sequencing input was PBMCs.

CDR3 residues: CLLSGSGRNLYEQYF. The CDR3 DNA follows: TGTTTGCTCTCCGGGTCCGGACGGAACCTTTACGAGCAGTACTTC. This rearrangement joins TRBV30 to TRBJ2-7; D not certain. The CDR3 spans 15 residues. Germline CDR1 reads GTSNPN; CDR2 reads SVGIG (reference sequence).